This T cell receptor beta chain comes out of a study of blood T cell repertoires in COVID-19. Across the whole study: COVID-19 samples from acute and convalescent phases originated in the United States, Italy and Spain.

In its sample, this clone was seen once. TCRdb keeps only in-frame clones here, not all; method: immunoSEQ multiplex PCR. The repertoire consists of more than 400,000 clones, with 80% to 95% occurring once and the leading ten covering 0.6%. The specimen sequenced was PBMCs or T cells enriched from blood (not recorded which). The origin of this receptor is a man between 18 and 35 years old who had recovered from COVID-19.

This CDR3 reads CASSKPSRTALNTEAFF. The DNA for the CDR3 is TGTGCCAGCAGCAAACCCTCCAGGACAGCACTAAACACTGAAGCTTTCTTT. The chain uses TRBV21-1 and TRBJ1-1; the D call TRBD1 from the table was never checked on the DNA. TRBV21-1 is given as a pseudogene. The CDR3 extends over 17 amino acids.